These 16 T cell receptor beta chains were sequenced from one sample in a study of beta chain features in type 1 diabetes. Findings and caveats of the study: All four CD4+ subsets of Type 1 diabetes patients contained TCRB CDR3s that were moderately but significantly shorter.

Their antigens are not known. The investigators reverse transcribed all of the isolated RNA, so they sequenced expressed TCRB transcripts. Profiling relied on immunoSEQ multiplex PCR, and the TCRdb table lists in-frame clones only, not all of them. The data contain 550,000 to 850,000 clones, around 15% of them singletons. The sample comprised naive CD4+ T cells from blood. The receptors stem from a man aged 18 to 35 with type 1 diabetes.

This sequence joins TRBV7-9 and TRBJ1-5; 9 bases are a match to TRBD1. CDR1 is SEHNR and CDR2 is FQNEAQ in the germline V gene (reference sequence). The CDR3 runs to 13 residues. Unmatched junction bases numbered 4, after V lost 5 bases and J lost 8 bases. CDR3 coding DNA: TGTGCCAGCAGCGGACAGGGGACGGAGCCCCAGCATTTT. Translation: CASSGQGTEPQHF.

The chain employs TRBV5-6 and TRBJ2-4; a weak D match, TRBD2 (5 bases). The CDR3 sequence is 13 residues long. Germline lookup yields CDR1 SGHDT and CDR2 YYEEEE. V gave up 7 bases and J gave up 6 bases, with 14 bases separating them. The CDR3, as DNA: TGTGCCAGCGCGACGGGATTCACAAACATTCAGTACTTC. This sequence encodes CASATGFTNIQYF.

This clone was picked up a small number of times. The rearrangement joins TRBV9 to TRBJ1-3; D unresolved. This CDR3 is 17 amino acids long. CDR1 is SGDLS, CDR2 YYNGEE, per germline. The V gene lost 0 bases and the J gene lost 0 bases, with 13 bases spanning the gap. CDR3 in amino acids: CASSVATVISSGNTIYF. CDR3 nucleotide sequence: TGTGCCAGCAGCGTAGCTACTGTCATCAGCTCTGGAAACACCATATATTTT.

The sample holds a few counts of this clone. The V call is TRBV7-9, the J call TRBJ2-2; tentatively, D is TRBD2 (6 bases). The CDR3 is 16 residues long. V was trimmed by 1 base and J by 4 bases, leaving 13 bases between them. Germline-derived CDR1 and CDR2 are SEHNR and FQNEAQ (reference sequence). DNA for the CDR3: TGTGCCAGCAGCTTAGATTTAGGAGGGCTCACCGGGGAGCTGTTTTTT. Translation gives CASSLDLGGLTGELFF.

This chain connects TRBV6-1 to TRBJ2-2; 9 bases agree with TRBD1. This CDR3 has 15 residues. V lost 6 bases, J lost 4 bases, and 6 bases stayed unmatched. Germline-derived CDR1 and CDR2 are MNHNS and SASEGT. The CDR3 DNA follows: TGTGCCAGCAGGCAACAGGGGGCGGGCACCGGGGAGCTGTTTTTT. Translating gives CASRQQGAGTGELFF.

The chain employs TRBV10-3 and TRBJ1-5; D not resolved. Between the trimmed V and J ends, which lost 6 bases and 2 bases, there was a span of 11 bases. The CDR3 spans 14 residues. From germline, CDR1 is ENHRY and CDR2 SYGVKD. The CDR3 nucleotides are TGTGCCATCAGCATCCAGTTGGGCAATCAGCCCCAGCATTTT. This sequence encodes CAISIQLGNQPQHF.

J is TRBJ1-1 and V is TRBV9; D gene ambiguous. The length of the CDR3 is 15 residues. Trimming cost V 0 bases and J 3 bases, with 12 bases left between them. Germline V gene lookup returns CDR1 SGDLS and CDR2 YYNGEE. Here the CDR3 reads CASSVAIKGDTEAFF. The CDR3 DNA sequence: TGTGCCAGCAGCGTAGCGATCAAGGGAGACACTGAAGCTTTCTTT.

This rearrangement joins TRBV6-6 to TRBJ1-2; weak D call: TRBD1 (6 bases). Per the germline V gene, CDR1 is MNHNY and CDR2 is SVGAGI (reference sequence). V was shortened by 5 bases and J by 4 bases, with 14 bases between the two germline ends. This CDR3 is built from 14 residues. The CDR3 bases are TGTGCCAGCAGTGATAGACAGGTCGTCTATGGCTACACCTTC. It encodes CASSDRQVVYGYTF.

This clone appeared once. The chain is built from TRBV7-8 and TRBJ2-5; D remains unclear. Looked up from germline, CDR1 is SGHVS and CDR2 is FQNEAQ. V dropped 3 bases and J dropped 2 bases, with 7 bases sitting between them. The CDR3 length is 13 residues. The CDR3 spells CASSLVRQETQYF. In DNA, the CDR3 is TGTGCCAGCAGCTTGGTTCGGCAAGAGACCCAGTACTTC.

This clone occurred a few times. The V gene is TRBV30, the J gene TRBJ2-6, with 10 nucleotides matching TRBD1. Germline CDR1 and CDR2: GTSNPN and SVGIG (reference sequence). The CDR3 has 17 residues. J gave up 3 bases and V 4 bases, and 9 bases lay outside the gene matches. CDR3 amino acids: CAWTPDRGSFGANVLTF. The CDR3 nucleotides are TGTGCCTGGACCCCGGACAGGGGGAGTTTTGGGGCCAACGTCCTGACTTTC.

This clone was counted only a few times. The chain carries TRBV18 and TRBJ2-2, with D tentatively TRBD1 (5 bases). Germline V lookup: CDR1 KGHSH, CDR2 LQKENI. V lost 6 bases, J lost 5 bases, and 10 bases lay in between. The CDR3 sequence is 13 residues long. CDR3 residues: CASSQQETGELFF. The CDR3, as DNA: TGTGCCAGCTCGCAACAGGAGACCGGGGAGCTGTTTTTT.

The chain links TRBV14 to TRBJ2-3, with 8 bases aligning to TRBD1. Germline trimming cut 7 bases from V and 7 bases from J; bases unmatched to any gene: 10. This CDR3 has 14 residues. Germline V gene lookup returns CDR1 SGHDN and CDR2 FVKESK. The CDR3 is CASISFTGGNTQYF. CDR3 bases: TGTGCCAGCATCTCTTTTACAGGGGGGAATACGCAGTATTTT.

This clone was detected only a few times. The chain recombines TRBV2 with TRBJ2-1; TRBD2 might be the D (6 bases). The germline CDR1 and CDR2 sequences are SNHLY and FYNNEI. The length of the CDR3 is 12 residues. Trimming shortened V by 3 bases and J by 7 bases, and 7 bases separated the two germline ends. The CDR3 sequence is CASSDGGNEQFF. The DNA of the CDR3 is TGTGCCAGCAGTGACGGGGGTAATGAGCAGTTCTTC.

The chain has TRBV5-1 and TRBJ2-7; either TRBD1 or TRBD2 may fit D (6 bases each). Germline V gene sequence: CDR1 SGHRS, CDR2 YFSETQ. The CDR3 is 15 residues long. V lost 0 bases and J 3 bases, leaving 13 bases between the germline ends. CDR3 DNA sequence: TGCGCCAGCAGCTTGGAGGGGGGCGCAATCTACGAGCAGTACTTC. Amino acids: CASSLEGGAIYEQYF.

This chain connects TRBV10-3 to TRBJ1-6, with 8 nucleotides matching TRBD1. The junction had 11 bases not matched to a gene; V was cut back by 2 bases and J by 2 bases. Germline CDR1 and CDR2: ENHRY and SYGVKD. This CDR3 is 19 amino acids long. CDR3 amino acids: CAISEPRQGRSTYNSPLHF. CDR3 nucleotides: TGTGCCATCAGTGAGCCCCGACAGGGGAGGTCGACCTATAATTCACCCCTCCACTTT.

The gene calls are TRBV18 and TRBJ2-5; 7 nucleotides agree with TRBD2. The V segment lost 2 bases and the J segment 5 bases; nucleotides outside the gene matches: 11. CDR3 length: 16 amino acids. The V gene's germline CDR1 is KGHSH and CDR2 LQKENI. Here the CDR3 reads CASSPVLSGGTETQYF. CDR3 coding DNA: TGTGCCAGCTCACCAGTCCTCTCCGGGGGGACCGAGACCCAGTACTTC.